These T cell receptor beta chains were read from a single sample in a study of identical twins. Each CDR3 protein gets one entry after TCRdb re-called the 5' RACE reads with MiXCR. The table lists more than 600,000 distinct CDR3 sequences, roughly 18% of them singletons. This sample was shared with a second study, whose subject was T cells expressing NK-cell markers.

The specimen sequenced was PBMCs. The receptor set was obtained from a woman under 30 in good health. Both conserved end residues are part of each CDR3. D genes are given only for firm matches. Size is stated for part of the rows, as once, few or many counts, or as a class when the clone is expanded.

16,-,TRBJ2-1,TRBV19,-,CASSTFSQSTYNEQFF,TGTGCCAGTAGTACCTTTTCACAGAGCACCTACAATGAGCAGTTCTTC
17,TRBD2,TRBJ2-5,TRBV2,-,CASSAPSYERGGETQYF,TGTGCCAGCAGTGCCCCCTCCTACGAGCGGGGGGGCGAGACCCAGTACTTC
15,TRBD2,TRBJ2-3,TRBV3-1,-,CASRLAGGRTDTQYF,TGTGCCAGCAGGCTAGCGGGAGGACGCACAGATACGCAGTATTTT
18,TRBD2,TRBJ2-3,TRBV12-3/TRBV12-4,few,CASSSGPSSRGGPDTQYF,TGTGCCAGCAGTTCAGGCCCTTCCTCGCGGGGGGGCCCAGATACGCAGTATTTT
13,-,TRBJ2-5,TRBV10-3,few,CAISPGTQETQYF,TGTGCCATCAGTCCCGGGACACAAGAGACCCAGTACTTC
17,TRBD2,TRBJ2-1,TRBV9,many,CASSVGRGGLRGDEQFF,TGTGCCAGCAGCGTAGGGCGGGGGGGGCTTAGGGGCGATGAGCAGTTCTTC
14,TRBD2,TRBJ2-1,TRBV9,many,CASSVAGLEVEQFF,TGTGCCAGCAGCGTGGCGGGACTAGAGGTTGAGCAGTTCTTC
14,-,TRBJ2-1,TRBV20-1,-,CSATSGAGSNEQFF,TGCAGTGCTACCTCAGGGGCGGGAAGCAATGAGCAGTTCTTC
17,TRBD2,TRBJ2-1,TRBV12-3/TRBV12-4,-,CASSSPPGTSGSGAQFF,TGTGCCAGCAGTTCCCCTCCCGGGACTAGCGGGAGTGGCGCGCAGTTCTTC
13,-,TRBJ2-7,TRBV28,few,CASRTPLPDEQYF,TGTGCCAGCCGAACCCCCCTACCCGACGAGCAGTACTTC
12,-,TRBJ2-7,TRBV20-1,-,CSARGKTYEQYF,TGCAGTGCTAGGGGCAAGACCTACGAGCAGTACTTC
15,TRBD2,TRBJ2-3,TRBV12-3/TRBV12-4,few,CASRRTSGETYTQYF,TGTGCCAGCCGCCGGACTAGCGGGGAGACATATACGCAGTATTTT
12,TRBD1,TRBJ2-5,TRBV20-1,many,CSTFRDRETQYF,TGCAGTACTTTTAGGGACAGAGAGACCCAGTACTTC
12,-,TRBJ2-7,TRBV5-8,few,CASSAGNYEQYF,TGTGCCAGCAGCGCAGGGAACTACGAGCAGTACTTC
12,-,TRBJ2-5,TRBV20-1,few,CSASLDQETQYF,TGCAGTGCTAGTTTGGACCAAGAGACCCAGTACTTC
13,-,TRBJ1-1,TRBV2,few,CARAGPLSTEAFF,TGTGCCAGGGCGGGGCCACTGAGCACTGAAGCTTTCTTT
13,-,TRBJ2-1,TRBV3-1,few,CASTPRLGEEQFF,TGTGCCAGCACCCCGAGGTTGGGGGAGGAGCAGTTCTTC
17,-,TRBJ2-7,TRBV19,-,CATAARHKVQFAYEQYF,TGTGCCACCGCCGCCCGTCATAAGGTCCAGTTTGCCTACGAGCAGTACTTC
18,TRBD2,TRBJ2-1,TRBV20-1,few,CSVKSTSGGLSSYNEQFF,TGCAGTGTAAAATCGACAAGCGGGGGCCTAAGCTCCTACAATGAGCAGTTCTTC
14,TRBD2,TRBJ2-3,TRBV29-1,-,CSVEMRGSTDTQYF,TGCAGCGTTGAAATGCGGGGGAGCACAGATACGCAGTATTTT
14,-,TRBJ2-1,TRBV20-1,few,CSARSGSNYNEQFF,TGCAGTGCTAGGTCGGGTTCCAACTACAATGAGCAGTTCTTC
14,TRBD1,TRBJ1-2,TRBV6-1,few,CASSPGTGPYGYTF,TGTGCCAGCAGCCCCGGGACAGGGCCCTATGGCTACACCTTC
11,-,TRBJ1-1,TRBV5-6,few,CASSLSDKAFF,TGTGCCAGCAGCTTAAGCGACAAAGCTTTCTTT
15,TRBD2,TRBJ2-7,TRBV29-1,-,CSVEDQAGGLYEQYF,TGCAGCGTTGAAGATCAAGCGGGGGGCCTATACGAGCAGTACTTC
13,-,TRBJ1-1,TRBV20-1,few,CSARSVLNTEAFF,TGCAGTGCTAGATCGGTTCTAAACACTGAAGCTTTCTTT
16,TRBD2,TRBJ2-1,TRBV25-1,-,CASSDSASGGVNEQFF,TGTGCCAGCAGTGACTCCGCTAGCGGGGGGGTCAATGAGCAGTTCTTC
19,TRBD2,TRBJ2-1,TRBV6-2/TRBV6-3,-,CASSYSGASTSGTRNEQFF,TGTGCCAGCAGTTACTCAGGGGCATCGACTAGCGGGACCCGCAATGAGCAGTTCTTC
15,TRBD2,TRBJ2-5,TRBV5-1,-,CASSKPSGIQETQYF,TGCGCCAGCAGCAAGCCTAGCGGAATCCAAGAGACCCAGTACTTC
14,-,TRBJ2-5,TRBV19,-,CASSGRGEKETQYF,TGTGCCAGTAGTGGCAGGGGTGAGAAGGAGACCCAGTACTTC
16,TRBD2,TRBJ2-2,TRBV12-3/TRBV12-4,few,CASRLRLAGLPGELFF,TGTGCCAGCAGGCTTCGACTAGCGGGACTACCCGGGGAGCTGTTTTTT
14,-,TRBJ2-7,TRBV12-3/TRBV12-4,many,CASRDNREANEQYF,TGTGCCAGCAGGGACAACAGGGAGGCTAACGAGCAGTACTTC
13,TRBD2,TRBJ2-3,TRBV7-8,few,CACGGTRGYTQYF,TGTGCCTGCGGGGGTACCCGGGGGTATACGCAGTATTTT
16,-,TRBJ2-1,TRBV7-9,-,CASSLVPGWGYNEQFF,TGTGCCAGCAGCTTAGTGCCGGGTTGGGGCTACAATGAGCAGTTCTTC
14,-,TRBJ1-1,TRBV3-1,-,CASSQVGGNTEAFF,TGTGCCAGCAGCCAAGTTGGGGGAAACACTGAAGCTTTCTTT
13,-,TRBJ1-2,TRBV27,-,CASSLQQGHGYTF,TGTGCCAGCAGTCTACAACAGGGTCATGGCTACACCTTC
14,-,TRBJ1-1,TRBV7-9,-,CASSSTLLNTEAFF,TGTGCCAGCAGCTCTACCCTGTTGAACACTGAAGCTTTCTTT
14,-,TRBJ2-3,TRBV5-1,-,CASSLERVTDTQYF,TGCGCCAGCAGCCTAGAGCGGGTCACAGATACGCAGTATTTT
14,TRBD1,TRBJ1-6,TRBV3-1,few,CASSKGQGGSPLHF,TGTGCCAGCAGTAAAGGACAGGGAGGTTCACCCCTCCACTTT